This note documents a single T cell receptor beta chain sequence. Its target is not known. The sample comes from a study of radiation and T cells in renal cell carcinoma. Study information: Nephrectomy followed 15 Gy stereotactic body radiation by 4 weeks. Whole-study results and caveats: From baseline, blood top tumor clonotypes peaked at 2 weeks post-radiation.

Measured with immunoSEQ multiplex PCR; TCRdb has only the in-frame clones, and not every one. Counted here are around 160,000 clones, less than 90% occurring once; the ten biggest clones make up around 4%. Described time point: baseline pretreatment blood. Treatment: 15 Gy SBRT to primary tumor, nephrectomy 4 weeks later. Radiation-treated patients gave blood at baseline, week 2 and week 4. Clear cell pathology was present in this patient's renal cell carcinoma. V lost 5 bases and J lost 2, with 7 bases in between. Germline loops: CDR1 SGHTA, CDR2 FQGNSA. The length of the CDR3 is 13 residues. This sample comprised blood, obtained from a patient whose treatment included radiotherapy and nephrectomy. The sequence derives from a woman aged 70 to 79 with renal cell carcinoma. The chain couples TRBV7-2 to TRBJ1-5; D gene ambiguous. Here the CDR3 DNA reads TGTGCCAGCAGCCTACAAGGCAATCAGCCCCAGCATTTT. Translation gives CASSLQGNQPQHF. Filled out from reference TRBV7-2 and TRBJ1-5, the complete variable domain reads GAGVSQSPSNKVTEKGKDVELRCDPISGHTALYWYRQSLGQGLEFLIYFQGNSAPDKSGLPSDRFSAERTGGSVSTLTIQRTQQEDSAVYLCASSLQGNQPQHFGDGTRLSIL.